The 30 T cell receptor beta chains reported below all come from one sample, sequenced in a study of PD-1 blockade in mismatch repair-deficient tumors. Clones were sequenced by immunoSEQ multiplex PCR, and TCRdb holds only the in-frame ones, with some missing. The sample consists of under 95,000 clones, approximately 80% of them appearing once. The sequences come from peripheral blood, collected 44 weeks after starting pembrolizumab. The receptors shown here come from an adult with mismatch repair-deficient cancer.

This clone has more than one count but fewer than ten. The chain joins TRBV27 to TRBJ1-2; D might be TRBD1 (6 bases). V lost 3 bases, J lost 4 bases, and 12 bases lay in between. Germline V lookup: CDR1 MNHEY, CDR2 SMNVEV (reference sequence). CDR3 length: 14 residues. The CDR3 reads CASSFDAGAYGYTF. The CDR3 DNA reads as TGTGCCAGCAGTTTTGACGCAGGGGCCTATGGCTACACCTTC.

The CDR3 region is CASSLLGDYEQYF. CDR3 bases: TGTGCCAGCAGTTTACTAGGGGACTACGAGCAGTACTTC. The chain combines TRBV27 with TRBJ2-7, with TRBD1 as a possible D gene (5 bases). CDR1 is MNHEY and CDR2 is SMNVEV in the germline V gene (reference sequence). This CDR3 is 13 amino acids long. V dropped 2 bases and J dropped 3 bases, with 8 bases sitting between them.

The chain links TRBV9 to TRBJ1-1; D ambiguous. This CDR3 comprises 13 residues. The V end was cut by 5 bases, the J end by 1 base, with 9 bases between. Germline loops: CDR1 SGDLS, CDR2 YYNGEE. The DNA for the CDR3 is TGTGCCAGCAGTCAGTGGGGGAACACTGAAGCTTTCTTT. This sequence encodes CASSQWGNTEAFF.

The gene calls are TRBV11-1 and TRBJ1-1, with D unclear. Germline loops: CDR1 SGHAT, CDR2 FQDESV (reference sequence). This CDR3 region has 15 residues. V lost 0 bases to trimming and J lost 2 bases, with 10 bases between them. CDR3 amino acids: CASSLAAAGNTEAFF. In nucleotides, the CDR3 is TGTGCCAGCAGCTTAGCTGCAGCCGGAAACACTGAAGCTTTCTTT.

A few counts support this clone. The CDR3 nucleotides are TGTGCCAGCAGACCATCGGATCGGAGGGGCTACACCTTC. Protein: CASRPSDRRGYTF. The chain is built from TRBV14 and TRBJ1-2, with D unclear. Trimming took 6 bases from V and 8 from J, leaving 16 bases between them. In germline, CDR1 is SGHDN, CDR2 FVKESK. The CDR3 is 13 amino acids.

This clone was picked up one time. At one end, the junction sequence differs from germline, possibly due to a read error. This sample includes further DNA sequences coding for the same CDR3. The CDR3 nucleotides are TGTGCTAGCAGCCCTGAATCCGGGGAGCTGTTTTTT. This encodes CASSPESGELFF. The chain has TRBV7-7 and TRBJ2-2; D remains ambiguous. The CDR3 totals 12 residues. The germline V gene has CDR1 SSHAT and CDR2 FNYEAQ (reference sequence).

The chain employs TRBV29-1 and TRBJ2-7; D is uncertain. V dropped 0 bases and J dropped 7 bases, with 7 bases sitting between them. This CDR3 spans 11 amino acids. The germline V gene has CDR1 SQVTM and CDR2 ANQGSEA. The CDR3 region has the DNA TGCAGCGTTGAAGATTTGGCTGAGCAGTACTTC. It translates to CSVEDLAEQYF.

The rearrangement uses TRBV10-3 and TRBJ2-1, with 12 bases aligning to TRBD2. The V gene end was trimmed by 5 bases and the J gene end by 5 bases; junction bases not matched to a gene: 7. Germline CDR1 is ENHRY and CDR2 is SYGVKD. The CDR3 has 16 amino acids. DNA of the CDR3: TGTGCCATCAGTTCGCGACTAGCGGGAGAAGACAATGAGCAGTTCTTC. Translating gives CAISSRLAGEDNEQFF.

In its sample, this clone was seen once. The CDR3 coding sequence is TGTGCCAGCAGTGAAGACAGCGGGAGCTACAATGAGCAGTTCTTC. This codes for CASSEDSGSYNEQFF. The chain combines TRBV2 with TRBJ2-1; 8 nucleotides match TRBD2. With 1 base clipped from V and 3 bases from J, the junction kept 2 bases outside the gene matches. CDR3 size: 15 residues. Germline V gene lookup returns CDR1 SNHLY and CDR2 FYNNEI.

The chain combines TRBV29-1 with TRBJ1-2; D may be TRBD1 (5 bases). V was cut by 3 bases and J by 2 bases, with 10 bases left in between. Germline values: CDR1 SQVTM, CDR2 ANQGSEA. The CDR3 sequence is 13 residues long. The DNA of the CDR3 is TGCAGCGTTGAGGGGGACTGGAACTATGGCTACACCTTC. This sequence encodes CSVEGDWNYGYTF.

This chain uses TRBV19 with TRBJ1-5; 8 nucleotides agree with TRBD1. CDR1 LNHDA and CDR2 SQIVND come from the germline V gene (reference sequence). V dropped 5 bases and J dropped 4; count of bases not matched to a gene: 4. The CDR3 covers 14 residues. The CDR3 DNA is TGTGCCAGTAGTGCCTGGACAGGGAATCAGCCCCAGCATTTT. Translation: CASSAWTGNQPQHF.

CDR3 sequence (DNA): TGTGCCTGGAGTCCACCCCGGGACAGGGGTCATCAGCCCCAGCATTTT. Amino acid sequence: CAWSPPRDRGHQPQHF. J is TRBJ1-5 and V is TRBV30; 10 positions agree with TRBD1. The CDR3 totals 16 residues. Trimming at V came to 2 bases and at J to 5 bases, leaving 9 bases not matched to a gene. The germline gives CDR1 GTSNPN, CDR2 SVGIG (reference sequence).

The chain carries TRBV7-6 and TRBJ2-7, with TRBD2 matching 8 bases. Germline V gene sequence: CDR1 SGHVS, CDR2 FNYEAQ. This CDR3 is 14 amino acids long. V was clipped by 5 bases and J by 6 bases; unmatched bases: 9. The CDR3 loop reads CASSRGGARGEQYF. CDR3 nucleotides: TGTGCCAGCAGCCGGGGGGGGGCGAGGGGCGAGCAGTACTTC.

The chain combines TRBV9 with TRBJ1-2; 8 bases map to TRBD1. The germline V gene encodes CDR1 SGDLS and CDR2 YYNGEE. V gave up 4 bases and J gave up 7 bases; unmatched junction bases: 12. The CDR3 is 15 residues long. CDR3 protein: CASSPRQGASSGYTF. The CDR3 coding sequence is TGTGCCAGCAGCCCTCGCCAGGGGGCGTCGAGTGGCTACACCTTC.

The rearrangement links TRBV7-9 to TRBJ1-1; D remains unclear. The V end lost 0 bases, the J end lost 1 base, and 12 bases lay between the germline ends. The CDR3 extends over 16 amino acids. Germline values: CDR1 SEHNR, CDR2 FQNEAQ (reference sequence). This chain's CDR3 is CASSLAGLLENTEAFF. CDR3 coding DNA: TGTGCCAGCAGCTTAGCGGGTCTGTTAGAGAACACTGAAGCTTTCTTT.

On this clone itself: This sample includes further DNA sequences coding for the same CDR3. The chain is built from TRBV27 and TRBJ1-2; 7 bases are shared with TRBD1. The CDR3 contains 14 residues. Germline V gene sequence: CDR1 MNHEY, CDR2 SMNVEV (reference sequence). V shed 5 bases, J shed 3 bases, and the junction held 6 bases outside the gene matches. CDR3 coding DNA: TGTGCCAGCAGTCGACGCGACAGGGACTATGGCTACACCTTC. Protein product: CASSRRDRDYGYTF.

The CDR3 reads CASSSFPGVVETQYF. The DNA for the CDR3 is TGCGCCAGCAGCTCGTTTCCGGGAGTAGTAGAGACCCAGTACTTC. The rearrangement joins TRBV5-1 to TRBJ2-5; TRBD2 is a possible D gene (6 bases). CDR1 and CDR2 from the germline V gene are SGHRS and YFSETQ. This CDR3 spans 15 amino acids. Trimming removed 3 bases at V and 4 bases at J, with 16 bases between. The full variable domain, completed using reference TRBV5-1 and TRBJ2-5, is KAGVTQTPRYLIKTRGQQVTLSCSPISGHRSVSWYQQTPGQGLQFLFEYFSETQRNKGNFPGRFSGRQFSNSRSEMNVSTLELGDSALYLCASSSFPGVVETQYFGPGTRLLVL.

With regard to this clone: Compared with germline, one end of the junction differs, possibly owing to a read error. This sequence joins TRBV7-7 and TRBJ2-7, with 8 bases fitting TRBD1. The CDR3 covers 15 residues. Per the germline V gene, CDR1 is SSHAT and CDR2 is FNYEAQ (reference sequence). This chain's CDR3 is CASSLEQGASYEQYF. Written as DNA, the CDR3 is TGTGCTAGCAGCTTAGAGCAGGGGGCTAGCTACGAGCAGTACTTC.

The chain is built from TRBV21-1 and TRBJ2-1; the tabulated D call, TRBD2, remains unverified against the DNA. TRBV21-1 is recorded as a pseudogene. The CDR3 covers 17 residues. The CDR3 spells CASSKVAWTGSYNEQFF. The CDR3 DNA sequence: TGTGCCAGCAGCAAAGTAGCGTGGACTGGCTCCTACAATGAGCAGTTCTTC.

The V gene is TRBV5-6, the J gene TRBJ1-2, with D unresolved. This CDR3 comprises 16 residues. The germline V and J ends were trimmed by 4 bases and 4 bases, with 20 bases remaining between them. Per the germline V gene, CDR1 is SGHDT and CDR2 is YYEEEE. The CDR3: CASSRPPPGDLYGYTF. CDR3 in DNA: TGTGCCAGCAGCCGGCCCCCCCCCGGAGACCTCTATGGCTACACCTTC.

This clone was observed once. As DNA, the CDR3 is TGCGCCAGCAGCCAGGGGACTAGCAGTTACGAGCAGTACTTC. Amino acid sequence: CASSQGTSSYEQYF. The gene calls are TRBV4-3 and TRBJ2-7; 9 bases are a match to TRBD2. Trimming took 3 bases from V and 4 from J; bases not matched to a gene: 4. CDR1 LGHNA and CDR2 YSLEER come from the germline V gene. This CDR3 region has 14 residues.

V usage is TRBV7-3 and J usage is TRBJ1-2; 7 bases map to TRBD1. CDR1 is SGHTA and CDR2 is FQGTGA in the germline V gene. J lost 4 bases, V lost 1 base, and 15 bases had no gene match. CDR3 size: 18 residues. The CDR3 loop is CASSLSARGQVPIYGYTF. The CDR3 DNA is TGTGCCAGCAGCTTAAGTGCTAGAGGACAGGTCCCCATCTATGGCTACACCTTC.

This chain connects TRBV5-5 to TRBJ2-1; 8 nucleotides align to TRBD2. The J segment lost 7 bases and the V segment lost 0 bases, leaving 6 bases of the junction unmatched. This CDR3 comprises 15 residues. Germline V gene data show CDR1 as SGHKS and CDR2 as YYEKEE (reference sequence). CDR3 sequence reads: CASSLDTGGGNEQFF. The CDR3 nucleotides read TGTGCCAGCAGCTTGGACACGGGAGGGGGTAATGAGCAGTTCTTC.

This clone occurred a few times. V usage is TRBV27 and J usage is TRBJ2-5; tentative D call: TRBD2 (6 bases). Germline V gene sequence: CDR1 MNHEY, CDR2 SMNVEV (reference sequence). The V gene lost 4 bases and the J gene lost 2 bases, with 20 bases spanning the gap. The CDR3 sequence is 17 residues long. CDR3 protein: CASSWGDPLYQQETQYF. In nucleotides, the CDR3 is TGTGCCAGCAGTTGGGGGGATCCCCTTTACCAACAAGAGACCCAGTACTTC.

This clone was seen a few times. The genes are TRBV2 and TRBJ2-7; 7 nucleotides match TRBD2. The CDR3 is 12 amino acids. Germline V gives CDR1 SNHLY, CDR2 FYNNEI. With 3 bases clipped from V and 4 bases from J, the junction kept 0 bases outside the gene matches. This chain's CDR3 is CASSEGGYEQYF. The CDR3 DNA reads TGTGCCAGCAGTGAGGGGGGGTACGAGCAGTACTTC. The full variable domain, in which reference TRBV2 and TRBJ2-7 provide the parts outside the CDR3, is EPEVTQTPSHQVTQMGQEVILRCVPISNHLYFYWYRQILGQKVEFLVSFYNNEISEKSEIFDDQFSVERPDGSNFTLKIRSTKLEDSAMYFCASSEGGYEQYFGPGTRLTVT.

The rearrangement uses TRBV7-2 and TRBJ2-1; TRBD2 matches at 7 bases. Germline V lookup: CDR1 SGHTA, CDR2 FQGNSA. The CDR3 totals 18 residues. V dropped 5 bases and J dropped 0; count of bases not matched to a gene: 13. CDR3: CASSLELARLSSYNEQFF. DNA for the CDR3: TGTGCCAGCAGCCTAGAACTAGCGAGGCTCAGCTCCTACAATGAGCAGTTCTTC.

V is TRBV9 and J is TRBJ1-5; weak D call: TRBD1 (5 bases). Germline CDR1 SGDLS, CDR2 YYNGEE. V was pared by 3 bases and J by 5 bases, with 9 bases between. The length of the CDR3 is 13 residues. In DNA, the CDR3 is TGTGCCAGCAGCGATCGGGGGGATCAGCCCCAGCATTTT. Translating gives CASSDRGDQPQHF.

This clone was found once. The chain has TRBV18 and TRBJ2-7, with D maybe TRBD1 (5 bases). V gave up 2 bases and J gave up 0 bases, with 8 bases separating them. Germline CDR1 reads KGHSH; CDR2 reads LQKENI. The CDR3 runs to 14 residues. The CDR3 loop reads CASSPEQVSYEQYF. CDR3 in DNA: TGTGCCAGCTCACCAGAACAGGTCTCCTACGAGCAGTACTTC. The full variable domain, completed using reference TRBV18 and TRBJ2-7, is NAGVMQNPRHLVRRRGQEARLRCSPMKGHSHVYWYRQLPEEGLKFMVYLQKENIIDESGMPKERFSAEFPKEGPSILRIQQVVRGDSAAYFCASSPEQVSYEQYFGPGTRLTVT.

This clone was counted once. The chain is built from TRBV11-3 and TRBJ2-1; D possibly corresponds to TRBD1 (7 bases). The CDR3 extends over 14 amino acids. The germline gives CDR1 SGHNT, CDR2 YENEEA. The germline V and J ends were trimmed by 2 bases and 9 bases, with 14 bases remaining between them. CDR3: CASSLIGGGTEQFF. CDR3 sequence (DNA): TGTGCCAGCAGCTTAATCGGAGGGGGCACTGAGCAGTTCTTC.

The genes are TRBV19 and TRBJ1-2, with D perhaps TRBD1 (6 bases). The V gene lost 5 bases and the J gene lost 4 bases, with 17 bases spanning the gap. The CDR3 extends over 15 amino acids. Germline CDR1 is LNHDA and CDR2 is SQIVND (reference sequence). CDR3 loop: CASSADRATSYGYTF. CDR3 DNA sequence: TGTGCCAGTAGTGCGGACAGAGCTACGAGCTATGGCTACACCTTC.